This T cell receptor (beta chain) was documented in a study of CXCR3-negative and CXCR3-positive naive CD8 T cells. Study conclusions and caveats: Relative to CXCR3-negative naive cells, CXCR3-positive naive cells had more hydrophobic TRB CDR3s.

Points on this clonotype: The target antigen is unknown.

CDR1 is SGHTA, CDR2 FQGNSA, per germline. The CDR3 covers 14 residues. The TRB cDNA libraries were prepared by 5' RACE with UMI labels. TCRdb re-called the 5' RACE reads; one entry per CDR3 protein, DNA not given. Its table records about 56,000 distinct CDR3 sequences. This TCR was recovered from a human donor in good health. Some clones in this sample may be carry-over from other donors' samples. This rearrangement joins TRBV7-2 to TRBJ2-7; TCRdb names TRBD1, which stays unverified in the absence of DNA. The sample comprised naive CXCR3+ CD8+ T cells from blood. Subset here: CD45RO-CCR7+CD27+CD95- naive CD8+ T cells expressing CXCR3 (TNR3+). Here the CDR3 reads CASSLVPTGAEQYF.